Below are 11 T cell receptor beta chains sequenced from a single sample in a study of T-cell memory formation after mild COVID-19. TCRdb processed the 5' RACE reads anew with MiXCR; each CDR3 protein has one entry. The sample yields over 350,000 distinct CDR3 sequences, approximately 24% seen once. Specimen: PBMCs or a T cell subset sorted from them (not recorded which). Receptors were obtained from an adult woman who had mild COVID-19 (a few samples of this study predate the infection). Cell type and time point are not known.

This sequence joins TRBV30 and TRBJ1-1; D remains ambiguous. Germline loops: CDR1 GTSNPN, CDR2 SVGIG (reference sequence). The CDR3 sequence is 13 residues long. Trimming removed 1 base at V and 4 bases at J, with 10 bases between. CDR3 sequence: CAWSELGVTEAFF. The CDR3 DNA is TGTGCCTGGAGTGAACTGGGAGTCACTGAAGCTTTCTTT.

This clonotype was detected a few times. V usage is TRBV20-1 and J usage is TRBJ1-1, with 9 bases fitting TRBD1. Trimming removed 1 base from V and 4 bases from J; junction bases left unmatched: 10. The CDR3 has 16 residues. CDR1 is DFQATT and CDR2 is SNEGSKA in the germline V gene (reference sequence). The CDR3 region is CSARAYGTGNRTEAFF. The CDR3 nucleotides read TGCAGTGCTAGAGCCTACGGGACAGGGAATCGCACTGAAGCTTTCTTT.

The sample holds many counts of this clonotype. V usage is TRBV5-5 and J usage is TRBJ1-2; D is uncertain. The germline gives CDR1 SGHKS, CDR2 YYEKEE (reference sequence). V was pared by 4 bases and J by 4 bases, with 17 bases between. This CDR3 is built from 15 residues. This CDR3 reads CASSHYKVFVYGYTF. CDR3 nucleotide sequence: TGTGCCAGCAGCCACTACAAAGTTTTCGTCTATGGCTACACCTTC.

This clonotype was picked up a small number of times. J is TRBJ2-3 and V is TRBV6-4; D unresolved. The germline V and J ends were trimmed by 4 bases and 2 bases, with 10 bases remaining between them. The germline V gene encodes CDR1 MRHNA and CDR2 SNTAGT. The CDR3 has 14 residues. CDR3 sequence (DNA): TGTGCCAGCAGTGTCGAGTCGGACACAGATACGCAGTATTTT. Translation gives CASSVESDTDTQYF.

This clonotype has just a few counts. This chain joins TRBV19 and TRBJ2-7, with a possible D match to TRBD2 (6 bases). Germline CDR1 reads LNHDA; CDR2 reads SQIVND (reference sequence). The ends were cut back, 5 bases at V and 0 bases at J, with 29 bases in the middle. The CDR3 runs 20 residues. The CDR3 reads CASSPTIWGRGEFISYEQYF. The CDR3 DNA reads as TGTGCCAGTAGTCCCACAATTTGGGGTCGCGGGGAATTTATCTCCTACGAGCAGTACTTC.

This clonotype came up a few times. The genes are TRBV5-1 and TRBJ1-2, with 11 nucleotides matching TRBD1. CDR1 is SGHRS, CDR2 YFSETQ, per germline. Trimming cost V 0 bases and J 5 bases; bases outside gene matches: 9. The CDR3 runs 17 residues. Written as DNA, the CDR3 is TGCGCCAGCAGCTTGGGAGGACAGGGGGCCACGAAATATGGCTACACCTTC. Its translation: CASSLGGQGATKYGYTF.

The CDR3 DNA is TGTGCCAGCAGACGATCAGCCGGGACAGGGGGTTACGAGCAGTACTTC. Encoded protein: CASRRSAGTGGYEQYF. This chain connects TRBV6-6 to TRBJ2-7; 11 bases agree with TRBD1. The CDR3 loop spans 16 amino acids. Germline CDR1 is MNHNY and CDR2 is SVGAGI (reference sequence). With 6 bases clipped from V and 4 bases from J, the junction kept 11 bases outside the gene matches.

This chain links TRBV4-2 with TRBJ2-1; either TRBD1 or TRBD2 may fit D (6 bases each). The CDR3 covers 12 residues. Germline V gene sequence: CDR1 LGHNA, CDR2 YNFKEQ. V was cut by 6 bases and J by 6 bases, with 9 bases left in between. CDR3 nucleotides: TGTGCCAGCAGGAAGGGGGGCAATGAGCAGTTCTTC. Its protein product is CASRKGGNEQFF.

The chain carries TRBV12-3 or TRBV12-4 and TRBJ1-2; D is uncertain. This CDR3 is 14 amino acids long. V lost 3 bases, J lost 3 bases, and 11 bases lay in between. The CDR3 bases are TGTGCCAGCAGTTTGAAGAGAGGTGACTATGGCTACACCTTC. Amino acids: CASSLKRGDYGYTF.

This clonotype was counted only a few times. This chain joins TRBV20-1 and TRBJ1-2, with D perhaps matching TRBD1 (6 bases). Per the germline V gene, CDR1 is DFQATT and CDR2 is SNEGSKA (reference sequence). The CDR3 totals 13 residues. Trimming took off 6 bases at V and 4 bases at J, with 15 bases between the two ends. CDR3 loop: CSARAGDIYGYTF. The DNA for the CDR3 is TGCAGTGCGAGGGCAGGGGACATCTATGGCTACACCTTC.

V usage is TRBV5-1 and J usage is TRBJ2-5; 7 positions match TRBD1. The CDR3 consists of 14 residues. Germline assignment: CDR1 SGHRS and CDR2 YFSETQ. V was pared by 4 bases and J by 3 bases, with 6 bases of the junction left unmatched. CDR3 nucleotides: TGCGCCAGCAGCACCCCAGGGGGTGAAGAGACCCAGTACTTC. Residues: CASSTPGGEETQYF.